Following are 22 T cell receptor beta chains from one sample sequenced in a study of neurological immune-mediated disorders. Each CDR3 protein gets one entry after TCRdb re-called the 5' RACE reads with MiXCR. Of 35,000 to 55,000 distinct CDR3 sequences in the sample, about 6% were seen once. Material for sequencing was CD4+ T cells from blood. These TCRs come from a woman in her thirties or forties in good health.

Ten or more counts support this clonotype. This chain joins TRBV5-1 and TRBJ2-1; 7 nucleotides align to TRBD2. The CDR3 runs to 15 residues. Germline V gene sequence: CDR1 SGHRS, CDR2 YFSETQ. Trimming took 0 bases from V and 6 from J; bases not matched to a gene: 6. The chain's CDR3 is CASSLVASGGNEQFF. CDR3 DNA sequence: TGCGCCAGCAGCTTGGTGGCTAGCGGAGGCAATGAGCAGTTCTTC.

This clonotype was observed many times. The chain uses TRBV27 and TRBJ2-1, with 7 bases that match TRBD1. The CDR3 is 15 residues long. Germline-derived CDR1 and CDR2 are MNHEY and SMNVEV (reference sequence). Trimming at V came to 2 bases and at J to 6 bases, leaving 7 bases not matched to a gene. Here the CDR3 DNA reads TGTGCCAGCAGTTTAAACAGGGGTAAAGGCAATGAGCAGTTCTTC. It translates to CASSLNRGKGNEQFF.

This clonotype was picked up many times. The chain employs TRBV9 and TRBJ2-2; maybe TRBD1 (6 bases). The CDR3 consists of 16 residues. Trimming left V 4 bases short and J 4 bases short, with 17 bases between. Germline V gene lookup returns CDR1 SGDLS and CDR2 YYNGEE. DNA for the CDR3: TGTGCCAGCAGCTTGAGTCAGGGGAGAGGCACCGGGGAGCTGTTTTTT. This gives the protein CASSLSQGRGTGELFF.

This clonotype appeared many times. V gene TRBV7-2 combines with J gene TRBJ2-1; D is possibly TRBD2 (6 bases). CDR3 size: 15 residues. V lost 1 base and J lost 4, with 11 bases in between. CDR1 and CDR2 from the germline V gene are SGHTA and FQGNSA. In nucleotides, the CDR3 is TGTGCCAGCAGCTTAGGGCCTAGCGAATACAATGAGCAGTTCTTC. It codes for CASSLGPSEYNEQFF.

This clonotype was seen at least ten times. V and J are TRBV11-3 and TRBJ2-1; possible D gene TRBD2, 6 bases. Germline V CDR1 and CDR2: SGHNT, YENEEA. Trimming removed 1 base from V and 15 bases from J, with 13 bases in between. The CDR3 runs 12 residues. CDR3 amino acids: CASSLGGRLLFF. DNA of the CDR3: TGTGCCAGCAGCTTAGGTGGGAGGCTGCTGTTCTTC. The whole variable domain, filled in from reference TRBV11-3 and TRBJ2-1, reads EAGVVQSPRYKIIEKKQPVAFWCNPISGHNTLYWYLQNLGQGPELLIRYENEEAVDDSQLPKDRFSAERLKGVDSTLKIQPAELGDSAVYLCASSLGGRLLFFGPGTRLTVL.

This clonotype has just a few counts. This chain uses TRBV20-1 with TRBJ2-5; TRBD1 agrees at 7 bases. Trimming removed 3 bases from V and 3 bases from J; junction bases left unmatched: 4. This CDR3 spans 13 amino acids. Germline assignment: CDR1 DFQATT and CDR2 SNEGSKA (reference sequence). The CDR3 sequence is CSASHTGEETQYF. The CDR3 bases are TGCAGTGCTAGTCACACAGGGGAAGAGACCCAGTACTTC.

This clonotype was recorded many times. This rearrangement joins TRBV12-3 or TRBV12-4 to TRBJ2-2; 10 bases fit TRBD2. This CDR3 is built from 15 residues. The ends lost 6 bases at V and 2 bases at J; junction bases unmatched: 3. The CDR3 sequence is CASSRLAGNTGELFF. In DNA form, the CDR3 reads TGTGCCAGCAGCAGACTAGCGGGTAACACCGGGGAGCTGTTTTTT.

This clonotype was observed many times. The CDR3 region is CASSVGGSSGTDTQYF. DNA of the CDR3: TGTGCCAGCAGCGTAGGTGGGAGTAGCGGCACAGATACGCAGTATTTT. The chain is built from TRBV9 and TRBJ2-3, with a possible D match to TRBD2 (5 bases). The CDR3 spans 16 residues. Deletions cut 0 bases from V and 1 base from J, with 12 bases between. Germline loops: CDR1 SGDLS, CDR2 YYNGEE.

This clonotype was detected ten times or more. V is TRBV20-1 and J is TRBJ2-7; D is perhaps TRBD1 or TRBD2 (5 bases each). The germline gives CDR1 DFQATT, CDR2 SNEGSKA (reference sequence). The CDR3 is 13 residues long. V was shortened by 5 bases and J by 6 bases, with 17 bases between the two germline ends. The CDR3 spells CSAAGTQGLEQYF. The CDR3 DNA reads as TGCAGTGCTGCCGGGACGCAAGGGCTCGAGCAGTACTTC.

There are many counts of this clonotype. The chain's CDR3 is CASSSIASGGGSDTQYF. CDR3 coding DNA: TGTGCCAGCAGCTCGATAGCTAGCGGGGGGGGCAGTGATACGCAGTATTTT. The chain employs TRBV7-2 and TRBJ2-3, with 12 nucleotides matching TRBD2. In germline, CDR1 is SGHTA, CDR2 FQGNSA. J lost 6 bases, V lost 4 bases, and 11 bases had no gene match. The CDR3 consists of 17 residues.

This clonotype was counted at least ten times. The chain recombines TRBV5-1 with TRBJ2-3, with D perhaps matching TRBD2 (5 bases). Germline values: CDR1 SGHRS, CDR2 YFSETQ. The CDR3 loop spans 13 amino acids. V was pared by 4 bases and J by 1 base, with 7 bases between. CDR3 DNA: TGCGCCAGCAGCGAGGGTGGCACAGATACGCAGTATTTT. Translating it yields CASSEGGTDTQYF.

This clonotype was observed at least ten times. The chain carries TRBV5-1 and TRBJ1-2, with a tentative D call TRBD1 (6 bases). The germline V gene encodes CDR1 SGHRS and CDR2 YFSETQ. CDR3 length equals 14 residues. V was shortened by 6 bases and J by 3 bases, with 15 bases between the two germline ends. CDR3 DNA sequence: TGCGCCAGCACAGGACAGCCGAAGGACTATGGCTACACCTTC. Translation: CASTGQPKDYGYTF. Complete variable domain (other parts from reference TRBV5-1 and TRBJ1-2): KAGVTQTPRYLIKTRGQQVTLSCSPISGHRSVSWYQQTPGQGLQFLFEYFSETQRNKGNFPGRFSGRQFSNSRSEMNVSTLELGDSALYLCASTGQPKDYGYTFGSGTRLTVV.

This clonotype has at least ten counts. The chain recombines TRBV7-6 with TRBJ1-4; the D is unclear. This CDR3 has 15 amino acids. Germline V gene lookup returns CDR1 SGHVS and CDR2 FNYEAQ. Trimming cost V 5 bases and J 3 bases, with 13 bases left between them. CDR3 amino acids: CASSLRSGANEKLFF. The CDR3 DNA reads TGTGCCAGCAGCCTAAGGTCGGGAGCTAATGAAAAACTGTTTTTT.

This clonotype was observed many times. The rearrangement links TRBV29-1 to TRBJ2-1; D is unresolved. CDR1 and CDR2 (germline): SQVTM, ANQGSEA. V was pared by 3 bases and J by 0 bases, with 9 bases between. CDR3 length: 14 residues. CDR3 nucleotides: TGCAGCGTTGATACCGATCGCTCCTACAATGAGCAGTTCTTC. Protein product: CSVDTDRSYNEQFF.

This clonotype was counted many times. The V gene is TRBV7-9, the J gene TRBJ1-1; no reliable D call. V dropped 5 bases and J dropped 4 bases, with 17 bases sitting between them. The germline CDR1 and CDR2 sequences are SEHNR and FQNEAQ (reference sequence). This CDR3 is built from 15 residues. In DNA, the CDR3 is TGTGCCAGCAGCGCCGCGCCAGGTTTGAGCACTGAAGCTTTCTTT. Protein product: CASSAAPGLSTEAFF.

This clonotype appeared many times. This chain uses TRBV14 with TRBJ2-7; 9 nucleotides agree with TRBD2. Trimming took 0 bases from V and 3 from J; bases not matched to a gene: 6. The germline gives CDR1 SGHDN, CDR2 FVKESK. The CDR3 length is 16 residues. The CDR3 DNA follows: TGTGCCAGCAGCCAAGATCCCGGGACTAGCCTCTACGAGCAGTACTTC. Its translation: CASSQDPGTSLYEQYF.

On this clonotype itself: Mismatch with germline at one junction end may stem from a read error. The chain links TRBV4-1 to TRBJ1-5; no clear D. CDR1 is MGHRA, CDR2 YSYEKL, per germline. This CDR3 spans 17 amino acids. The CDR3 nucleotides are TGCGCCAGCAGCCAAAAACCGCCCGAGGATAGCAATCGGCCCCAGCATTTT. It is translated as CASSQKPPEDSNRPQHF.

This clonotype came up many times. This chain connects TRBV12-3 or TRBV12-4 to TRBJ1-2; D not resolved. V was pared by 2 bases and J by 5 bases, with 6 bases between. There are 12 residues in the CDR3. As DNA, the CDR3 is TGTGCCAGCAGTTTAATAGGGTATGGCTACACCTTC. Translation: CASSLIGYGYTF.

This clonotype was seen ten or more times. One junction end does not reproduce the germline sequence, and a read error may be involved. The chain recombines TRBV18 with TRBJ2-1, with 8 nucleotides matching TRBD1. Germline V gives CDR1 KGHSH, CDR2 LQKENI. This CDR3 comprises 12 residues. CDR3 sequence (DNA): TGTGCCAGCCACCCGGGCCAGGGGGCGTCCCTCTTC. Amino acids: CASHPGQGASLF.

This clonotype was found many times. CDR3 nucleotide sequence: TGTGCCAGCAGCTTAGCGGGACCCAATCAGCCCCAGCATTTT. Translating gives CASSLAGPNQPQHF. The chain carries TRBV7-8 and TRBJ1-5; perhaps TRBD1 as D (5 bases). V shed 0 bases and J shed 3 bases, with 6 bases lying between them. This CDR3 has 14 residues. Germline CDR1 reads SGHVS; CDR2 reads FQNEAQ.

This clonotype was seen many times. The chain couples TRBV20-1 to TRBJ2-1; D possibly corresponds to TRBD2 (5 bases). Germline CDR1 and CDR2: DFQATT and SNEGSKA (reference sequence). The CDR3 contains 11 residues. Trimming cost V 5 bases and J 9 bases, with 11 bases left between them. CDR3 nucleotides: TGCAGTGCTGGGCAGGCGGGTGAGCAGTTCTTC. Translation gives CSAGQAGEQFF.

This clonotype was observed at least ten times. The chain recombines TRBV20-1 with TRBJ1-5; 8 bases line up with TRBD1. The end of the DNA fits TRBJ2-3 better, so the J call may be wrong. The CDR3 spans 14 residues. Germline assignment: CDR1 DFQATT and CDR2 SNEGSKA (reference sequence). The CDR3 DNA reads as TGCAGTGCTTTAGCAGGGGGCAAGGATCAGCCCCAGTATTTT. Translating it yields CSALAGGKDQPQYF.